Described below is a single TCR beta chain sequence and its context. The clone's antigen remains unknown. It has no much larger one-base neighbor in the sample; base qualities were not kept. According to the study, the label for this sample's time point signals: roughly 12 months on ibrutinib. Approximately 2 micrograms of genomic DNA were extracted from cryopreserved PBMCs for TCR beta library preparation. Longitudinal blood samples from CLL patients receiving ibrutinib monotherapy were subjected to high-throughput TCR beta sequencing. The patients took part in an open-label, single-center phase 2 trial of ibrutinib monotherapy. This entry belongs to a study of cytotoxic CD8 clonotypes in ibrutinib-treated CLL (dated by TCRdb to the early 2020s). Study-level background: The cohort included more than 14 treatment-naive and fewer than 12 relapsed/refractory patients; approximately 17 were IGHV unmutated. Responses were partial in about 25 patients and complete in 2; after median around 65 months follow-up, around 15 stayed in remission and 12 progressed. Cryopreserved peripheral blood mononuclear cells were obtained before treatment, at response, and at either sustained remission or disease progression. Samples averaged around 280,000 productive templates and more than 85,000 productive rearrangements. All remission and progressive disease samples were collected while patients were still receiving ibrutinib. Response samples were taken after a median of approximately 12 months on treatment, ranging from about 6 to 40 months. Longitudinal samples were obtainable from 26 of the 86 participants in the trial. Study-wide conclusions, independent of this receptor: At baseline, clonality was higher than in age-matched healthy donors and showed a strong correlation with circulating CD8+ T-cell counts. Sustained-remission and progressing patients did not have matched sampling times, and lymph node repertoires were not examined. Public clonotypes were found to be uncommon and were observed to contract or remain stable during treatment; the increase in clonality was shown to reflect expansion of private clonotypes at ibrutinib response. Clonality rose at ibrutinib response, remained stable during sustained remission, and dropped back toward baseline at progression.

A MiSeq instrument was used for deep resolution sequencing, which targeted depths ranging from 1 in 1 million up to 1 in 200,000 T cells, with coverage averaging 10x for each clonotype. The immunoSEQ hsTCRB Kit was used to generate TCR beta libraries. The published analysis was carried out like this. ImmunoSEQ Data Assistant and ImmunoSEQ Analyzer were used for data analysis, and V, D and J genes were assigned according to IMGT definitions. Clonality was computed as one minus normalized Shannon entropy of productive rearrangement frequencies, ranging from 0 to 1. Only overrepresented clonotypes making up at least 0.05% of the repertoire of each patient were included in the public clonotype analysis. Repertoires from about a dozen age-matched healthy donors in immuneACCESS were used as clonality controls. This is the immuneACCESS table as TCRdb keeps it, with only in-frame sequences that have V and J called. A part of the clones is gone; compared with another copy, unresolved V genes explain less than half, and the rest is unexplained. V, J and clone size reflect that table, while D and trimming were determined from the DNA. The table for this sample lists 130,000 to 150,000 clones; 75% to 85% of them were counted only once. Over 10% of the sample rests with the top ten.

Between the V and J ends, shortened by 6 bases and 3 bases respectively, the junction contains 14 bases. The CDR3 goes from the cysteine to the phenylalanine over 14 residues. The retained sequence is limited to the CDR3, 42 bases, with the frame set at the first base. The germline V gene yields MRHNA for CDR1 and SNTAGT for CDR2. The sample consisted of PBMCs, taken after 12 months of ibrutinib treatment. This TCR came from a human donor with chronic lymphocytic leukemia. The sequence joins TRBV6-4 to TRBJ1-2; the D gene is perhaps TRBD1, from 6 matching bases. In nucleotides, the sequence is TGTGCCAGCAGAAACCATCCAGGGGACTATGGCTACACCTTC. It is translated as CASRNHPGDYGYTF.